This T cell receptor beta chain was identified during a study of blood T cells in healthy people across ages. In this sample, this clonotype turned up many times. Its antigen is as yet unknown. Around 10 milliliters of peripheral blood were drawn from each donor. Germline V lookup: CDR1 SNHLY, CDR2 FYNNEI. V was clipped by 3 bases and J by 0 bases, with 9 bases between them. The CDR3 spans 14 residues. The authors ran a second PCR of 7 to 11 cycles using a sample-barcoded 5' primer and a J-beta primer mix. Every cDNA molecule carried a tag from a template-switch adaptor bearing 12 random nucleotides. From the 5' RACE reads, TCRdb called clonotypes with MiXCR, one entry per CDR3 protein. The table has hundreds of thousands of distinct CDR3 sequences, about 30% seen once; the top ten hold less than 20%. Notes on the study in general: Per million T cells, TCR beta diversity dropped roughly linearly as age increased. Higher diversity, along with more naive CD4+ cells, distinguished long-lived donors from aged donors.

The sample was blood. The chain has TRBV2 and TRBJ2-7, with D perhaps TRBD1 or TRBD2 (5 bases each). This TCR was sampled from a woman older than 75 in good health. The CDR3 spells CASSEGVGSYEQYF. The CDR3 DNA reads TGTGCCAGCAGTGAGGGGGTTGGCTCCTACGAGCAGTACTTC. The entire variable domain, with the rest obtained from reference TRBV2 and TRBJ2-7, is as follows: EPEVTQTPSHQVTQMGQEVILRCVPISNHLYFYWYRQILGQKVEFLVSFYNNEISEKSEIFDDQFSVERPDGSNFTLKIRSTKLEDSAMYFCASSEGVGSYEQYFGPGTRLTVT.